The 20 T cell receptor beta chains presented below share a single source sample, sequenced in a study of cytomegalovirus exposure and HLA in healthy donors (dated by TCRdb to about 2017). The library came from the immunoSEQ multiplex PCR assay. A mixture of 60 forward primers for TCR Vbeta segments and 13 reverse primers for TCR Jbeta segments was used in the multiplex PCR. TCRdb took over this immuneACCESS table, retaining in-frame rearrangements with V and J assigned. Such tables are incomplete; in checked studies, under half of the missing clones stem from an unresolved V gene, and the remainder is unexplained. The sample has about 60,000 clones on record, approximately 71% of them singletons. Roughly 5.3% of the sample lies in the top ten. Input material: PBMCs. These receptors came from a man in his forties or fifties in good health and CMV-seronegative.

The sample holds one count of this clone. This chain links TRBV19 with TRBJ2-7; TRBD1 is a possible D gene (6 bases). The CDR3 runs to 15 residues. V lost 1 base and J lost 2, with 12 bases in between. Germline V gives CDR1 LNHDA, CDR2 SQIVND (reference sequence). CDR3 in amino acids: CASSIARDITYEQYF. The CDR3 nucleotides read TGTGCCAGTAGTATAGCCCGGGACATCACCTACGAGCAGTACTTC.

The chain uses TRBV6-1 and TRBJ2-7; TRBD2 matches 9 bases. Looked up from germline, CDR1 is MNHNS and CDR2 is SASEGT. This CDR3 comprises 15 residues. V gave up 1 base and J gave up 5 bases; unmatched junction bases: 6. CDR3 DNA: TGTGCCAGCAGTGAAGACGCTAGCGGGGCGGACGAGCAGTACTTC. Protein product: CASSEDASGADEQYF.

The genes are TRBV7-9 and TRBJ1-5; 10 positions agree with TRBD1. V lost 1 base and J lost 4; bases outside the gene matches: 1. Per the germline V gene, CDR1 is SEHNR and CDR2 is FQNEAQ (reference sequence). The CDR3 contains 15 residues. The CDR3, as DNA: TGTGCCAGCAGCTTAGGGGACAGGGGTAATCAGCCCCAGCATTTT. Translating it yields CASSLGDRGNQPQHF.

CDR3 bases: TGTGCCAGCCTCCGACCGCAGGGATATCAGCCCCAGCATTTT. Its protein is CASLRPQGYQPQHF. The genes are TRBV5-8 and TRBJ1-5; D is possibly TRBD1 (5 bases). Deletions cut 7 bases from V and 5 bases from J, with 16 bases between. CDR3 length: 14 amino acids. The germline CDR1 and CDR2 sequences are SGHTS and YDEGEE.

This clone was seen more than once but under ten times. The gene calls are TRBV2 and TRBJ2-1, with D possibly TRBD2 on 6 matching bases. Germline CDR1 is SNHLY and CDR2 is FYNNEI. This CDR3 has 12 amino acids. Trimming pared 7 bases from V and 4 bases from J, leaving 8 bases between. The CDR3 DNA reads TGTGCCAGCATCGGAGGGTACAATGAGCAGTTCTTC. Protein: CASIGGYNEQFF.

J is TRBJ2-7 and V is TRBV11-3; 7 positions match TRBD1. The CDR3 extends over 13 amino acids. Germline V CDR1 and CDR2: SGHNT, YENEEA. V was clipped by 5 bases and J by 2 bases; unmatched bases: 3. CDR3 bases: TGTGCCAGCAGCCGGGACAGTACCTACGAGCAGTACTTC. Its translation: CASSRDSTYEQYF.

The CDR3, as DNA: TGTGCCAGCAGCTTGGATCAGACTTACAATGAGCAGTTCTTC. This codes for CASSLDQTYNEQFF. V and J are TRBV7-8 and TRBJ2-1; D remains ambiguous. The CDR3 contains 14 residues. Trimming removed 3 bases from V and 4 bases from J, with 10 bases in between. Germline-derived CDR1 and CDR2 are SGHVS and FQNEAQ. Combining the CDR3 with reference TRBV7-8 and TRBJ2-1 gives the whole variable domain GAGVSQSPRYKVAKRGQDVALRCDPISGHVSLFWYQQALGQGPEFLTYFQNEAQLDKSGLPSDRFFAERPEGSVSTLKIQRTQQEDSAVYLCASSLDQTYNEQFFGPGTRLTVL.

V gene TRBV7-6 combines with J gene TRBJ1-2; weak D call: TRBD1 (5 bases). The CDR3 is 13 amino acids. Looked up from germline, CDR1 is SGHVS and CDR2 is FNYEAQ. The V end was cut by 4 bases, the J end by 2 bases, with 8 bases between. The DNA for the CDR3 is TGTGCCAGCAGCTGGGCAGGGAACTATGGCTACACCTTC. This codes for CASSWAGNYGYTF.

The rearrangement joins TRBV5-8 to TRBJ2-1; 13 bases map to TRBD2. The CDR3 totals 20 residues. J was trimmed by 0 bases and V by 4 bases; bases with no gene match: 13. Per the germline V gene, CDR1 is SGHTS and CDR2 is YDEGEE. This chain's CDR3 is CASSQLGLAGAAGSYNEQFF. For the CDR3, the DNA is TGTGCCAGCAGCCAGTTAGGACTAGCGGGGGCCGCGGGCTCCTACAATGAGCAGTTCTTC.

The J gene is TRBJ2-5, the V gene TRBV29-1; 8 bases map to TRBD1. Germline CDR1 and CDR2: SQVTM and ANQGSEA. This CDR3 is built from 12 residues. The junction had 1 base not matched to a gene; V was cut back by 6 bases and J by 1 base. The CDR3 coding sequence is TGCAGCGTAGGGACAGGCCAAGAGACCCAGTACTTC. Translating it yields CSVGTGQETQYF.

CDR3 DNA sequence: TGTGCCAGCAGCTCCGACAGTGGTTTTGAAGCTTTCTTT. Protein product: CASSSDSGFEAFF. V and J are TRBV7-8 and TRBJ1-1; D is possibly TRBD1 (5 bases). The V and J ends lost 4 bases and 7 bases respectively, with 13 bases between them. Germline V gene data show CDR1 as SGHVS and CDR2 as FQNEAQ. The CDR3 is 13 residues long.

The chain carries TRBV7-8 and TRBJ2-2; 9 bases fit TRBD1. This CDR3 spans 16 amino acids. The trim removed 2 bases at V and 0 bases at J, leaving 1 base unmatched. CDR1 is SGHVS and CDR2 is FQNEAQ in the germline V gene. The DNA for the CDR3 is TGTGCCAGCAGCTTACGGACAGGGGCGAACACCGGGGAGCTGTTTTTT. This encodes CASSLRTGANTGELFF.

V gene TRBV13 combines with J gene TRBJ2-5, with TRBD1 identical over 7 bases. The V segment lost 5 bases and the J segment 4 bases; nucleotides outside the gene matches: 10. This CDR3 region has 15 residues. Looked up from germline, CDR1 is PRHDT and CDR2 is FYEKMQ (reference sequence). CDR3 sequence (DNA): TGTGCCAGCAGCCCGGACCGAGGGGGCAGAGAGACCCAGTACTTC. It codes for CASSPDRGGRETQYF.

The chain links TRBV18 to TRBJ1-2, with D tentatively TRBD1 (6 bases). The CDR3 totals 14 residues. The V and J ends lost 6 bases and 6 bases respectively, with 17 bases between them. The germline gives CDR1 KGHSH, CDR2 LQKENI. CDR3 sequence: CASSKSQGLDGYTF. In DNA form, the CDR3 reads TGTGCCAGCTCCAAATCACAGGGCTTGGATGGCTACACCTTC.

This chain connects TRBV5-1 to TRBJ2-3, with 9 bases matching TRBD1. V shed 4 bases, J shed 6 bases, and the junction held 3 bases outside the gene matches. The germline V gene encodes CDR1 SGHRS and CDR2 YFSETQ. This CDR3 spans 13 amino acids. The CDR3 DNA sequence: TGCGCCAGCAGCCGGGACAGGGTGGATACGCAGTATTTT. Protein product: CASSRDRVDTQYF.

The rearrangement joins TRBV10-3 to TRBJ2-5; D unresolved. Trimming cost V 0 bases and J 5 bases, with 13 bases left between them. This CDR3 spans 15 amino acids. Germline loops: CDR1 ENHRY, CDR2 SYGVKD. The CDR3 region has the DNA TGTGCCATCAGTGAGTCTTTAAACACTATGGAGACCCAGTACTTC. Amino acid sequence: CAISESLNTMETQYF.

The chain has TRBV5-8 and TRBJ2-7, with D tentatively TRBD1 (5 bases). Per the germline V gene, CDR1 is SGHTS and CDR2 is YDEGEE. This CDR3 is 15 amino acids long. The V end was cut by 4 bases, the J end by 4 bases, with 18 bases between. The CDR3 loop is CASSPKGKGGYEQYF. CDR3 coding DNA: TGTGCCAGCAGCCCTAAGGGGAAGGGTGGATACGAGCAGTACTTC.

J is TRBJ1-1 and V is TRBV18; D might be TRBD1 (6 bases). CDR1 KGHSH and CDR2 LQKENI come from the germline V gene. This CDR3 contains 14 residues. V lost 3 bases and J 1 base, leaving 9 bases between the germline ends. CDR3: CASSPRQANTEAFF. The CDR3, as DNA: TGTGCCAGCTCACCCAGACAGGCGAACACTGAAGCTTTCTTT.

J is TRBJ2-7 and V is TRBV30; TRBD2 might be the D (6 bases). Per germline, CDR1 GTSNPN and CDR2 SVGIG (reference sequence). The V and J ends lost 0 bases and 7 bases respectively, with 25 bases between them. The CDR3 sequence is 17 residues long. CDR3 protein: CAWSVIRRGGLRREQYF. The CDR3 DNA reads as TGTGCCTGGAGTGTAATCCGGAGGGGAGGACTTCGGAGAGAGCAGTACTTC. Full variable domain (rest looked up from reference TRBV30 and TRBJ2-7): SQTIHQWPATLVQPVGSPLSLECTVEGTSNPNLYWYRQAAGRGLQLLFYSVGIGQISSEVPQNLSASRPQDRQFILSSKKLLLSDSGFYLCAWSVIRRGGLRREQYFGPGTRLTVT.

The chain uses TRBV10-2 and TRBJ1-6, with TRBD1 identical over 8 bases. CDR3 length: 16 residues. The J segment lost 5 bases and the V segment lost 6 bases, leaving 9 bases of the junction unmatched. Germline-derived CDR1 and CDR2 are WSHSY and SAAADI. This CDR3 is CASSQTGARNNSPLHF. In DNA, the CDR3 is TGCGCCAGCAGCCAGACAGGGGCCCGGAATAATTCACCCCTCCACTTT.